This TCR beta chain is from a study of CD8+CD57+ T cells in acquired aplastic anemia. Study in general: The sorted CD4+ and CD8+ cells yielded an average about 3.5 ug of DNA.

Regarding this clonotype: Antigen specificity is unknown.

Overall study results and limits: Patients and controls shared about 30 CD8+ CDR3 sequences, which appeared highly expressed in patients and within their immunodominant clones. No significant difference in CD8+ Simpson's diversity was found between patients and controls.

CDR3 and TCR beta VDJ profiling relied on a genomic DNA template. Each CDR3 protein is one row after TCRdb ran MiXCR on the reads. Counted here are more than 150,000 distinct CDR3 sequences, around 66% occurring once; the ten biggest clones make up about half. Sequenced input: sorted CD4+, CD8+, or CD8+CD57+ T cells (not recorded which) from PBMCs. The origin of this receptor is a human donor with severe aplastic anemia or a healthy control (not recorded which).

The CDR3 protein is CASTRGTGTGELFF. The CDR3 DNA is TGTGCCAGTACCAGGGGGACGGGCACCGGGGAGCTGTTTTTT. V and J are TRBV7-3 and TRBJ2-2; 7 bases map to TRBD1. Trimming removed 9 bases from V and 4 bases from J; junction bases left unmatched: 8. Germline V gene sequence: CDR1 SGHTA, CDR2 FQGTGA. The CDR3 extends over 14 amino acids.